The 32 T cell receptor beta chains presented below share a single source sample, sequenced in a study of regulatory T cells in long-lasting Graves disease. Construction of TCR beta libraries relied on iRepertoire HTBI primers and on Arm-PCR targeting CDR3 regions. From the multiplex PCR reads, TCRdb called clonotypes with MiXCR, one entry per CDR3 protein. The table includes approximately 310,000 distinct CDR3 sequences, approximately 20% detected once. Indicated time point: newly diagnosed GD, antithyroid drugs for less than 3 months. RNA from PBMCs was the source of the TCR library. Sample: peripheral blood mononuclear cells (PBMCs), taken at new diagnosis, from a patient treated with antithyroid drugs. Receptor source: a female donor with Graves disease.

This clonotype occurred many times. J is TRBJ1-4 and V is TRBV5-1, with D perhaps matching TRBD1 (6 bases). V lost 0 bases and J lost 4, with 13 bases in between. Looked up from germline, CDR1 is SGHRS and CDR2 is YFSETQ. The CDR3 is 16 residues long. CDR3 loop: CASSLGVEGGNEKLFF. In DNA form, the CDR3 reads TGCGCCAGCAGCTTGGGCGTGGAGGGGGGTAATGAAAAACTGTTTTTT.

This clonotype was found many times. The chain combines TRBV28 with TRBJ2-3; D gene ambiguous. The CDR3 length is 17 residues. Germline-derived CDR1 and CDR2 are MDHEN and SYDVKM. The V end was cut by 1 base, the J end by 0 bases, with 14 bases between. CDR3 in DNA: TGTGCCAGCAGTTTATTCCGCCTTCGACTCAGCACAGATACGCAGTATTTT. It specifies CASSLFRLRLSTDTQYF. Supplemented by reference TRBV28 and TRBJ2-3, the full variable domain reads DVKVTQSSRYLVKRTGEKVFLECVQDMDHENMFWYRQDPGLGLRLIYFSYDVKMKEKGDIPEGYSVSREKKERFSLILESASTNQTSMYLCASSLFRLRLSTDTQYFGPGTRLTVL.

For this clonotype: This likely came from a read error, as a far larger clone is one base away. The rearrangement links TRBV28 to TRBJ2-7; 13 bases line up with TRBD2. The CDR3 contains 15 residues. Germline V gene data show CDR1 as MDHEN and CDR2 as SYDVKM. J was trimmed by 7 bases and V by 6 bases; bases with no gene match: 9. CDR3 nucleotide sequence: TGTGCCAGCAGCCAACTAGCGGGAGGGAACAATGAGCAGTACTTC. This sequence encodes CASSQLAGGNNEQYF. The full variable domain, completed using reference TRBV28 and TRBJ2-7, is DVKVTQSSRYLVKRTGEKVFLECVQDMDHENMFWYRQDPGLGLRLIYFSYDVKMKEKGDIPEGYSVSREKKERFSLILESASTNQTSMYLCASSQLAGGNNEQYFGPGTRLTVT.

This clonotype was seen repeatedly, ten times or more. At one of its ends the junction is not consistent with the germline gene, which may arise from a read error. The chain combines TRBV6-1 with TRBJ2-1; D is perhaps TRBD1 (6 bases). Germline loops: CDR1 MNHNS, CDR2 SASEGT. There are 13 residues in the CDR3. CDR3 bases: TGCGCCAGCACCCAGACAGGCAACAATGAGCAGTTCTTC. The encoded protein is CASTQTGNNEQFF.

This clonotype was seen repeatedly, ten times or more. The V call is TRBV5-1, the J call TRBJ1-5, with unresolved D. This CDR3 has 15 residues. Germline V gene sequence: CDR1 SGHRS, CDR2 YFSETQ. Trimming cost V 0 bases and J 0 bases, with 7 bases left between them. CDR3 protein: CASSLAGNSNQPQHF. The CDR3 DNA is TGCGCCAGCAGCTTGGCGGGGAATAGCAATCAGCCCCAGCATTTT.

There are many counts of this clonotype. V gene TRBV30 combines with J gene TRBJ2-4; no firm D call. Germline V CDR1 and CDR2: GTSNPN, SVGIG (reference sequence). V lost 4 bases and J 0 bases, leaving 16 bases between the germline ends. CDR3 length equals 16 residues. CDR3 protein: CAWNSDGALAKNIQYF. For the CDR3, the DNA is TGTGCCTGGAACTCCGACGGAGCACTAGCCAAAAACATTCAGTACTTC.

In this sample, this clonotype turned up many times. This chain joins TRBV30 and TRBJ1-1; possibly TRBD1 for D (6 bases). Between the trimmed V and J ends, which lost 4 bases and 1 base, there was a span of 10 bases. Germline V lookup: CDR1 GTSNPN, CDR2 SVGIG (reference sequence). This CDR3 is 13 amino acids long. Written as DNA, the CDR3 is TGTGCCTGGACCCTGGACAGGAACACTGAAGCTTTCTTT. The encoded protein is CAWTLDRNTEAFF.

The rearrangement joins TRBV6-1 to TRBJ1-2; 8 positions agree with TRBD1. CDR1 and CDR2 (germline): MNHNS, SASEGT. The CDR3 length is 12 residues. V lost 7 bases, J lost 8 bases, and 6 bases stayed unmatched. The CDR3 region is CASTRTGFGYTF. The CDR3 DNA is TGTGCCAGCACGAGGACAGGGTTCGGCTACACCTTC.

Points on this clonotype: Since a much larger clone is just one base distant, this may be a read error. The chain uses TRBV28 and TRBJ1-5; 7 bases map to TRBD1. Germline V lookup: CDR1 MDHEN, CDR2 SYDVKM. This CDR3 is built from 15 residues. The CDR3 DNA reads TGTGCCAGCAGCAACTCTCAGGGGGGGGGTCAGCTCCAGCATTTT. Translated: CASSNSQGGGQLQHF.

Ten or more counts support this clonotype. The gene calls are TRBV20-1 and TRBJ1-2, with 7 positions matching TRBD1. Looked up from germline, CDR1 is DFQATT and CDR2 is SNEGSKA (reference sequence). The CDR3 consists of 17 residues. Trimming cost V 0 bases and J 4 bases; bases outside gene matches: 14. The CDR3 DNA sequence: TGCAGTGCTAGAGACCTATCGAACCTCCGGGACAGCTATGGCTACACCTTC. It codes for CSARDLSNLRDSYGYTF.

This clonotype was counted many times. The CDR3 sequence: CASSFTTKRTSGSWDEQFF. DNA of the CDR3: TGTGCCAGCAGCTTCACTACAAAAAGGACTAGCGGGAGTTGGGATGAGCAGTTCTTC. The chain couples TRBV7-6 to TRBJ2-1, with 13 bases fitting TRBD2. Germline V gives CDR1 SGHVS, CDR2 FNYEAQ. The J segment lost 8 bases and the V segment lost 3 bases, leaving 16 bases of the junction unmatched. The CDR3 spans 19 residues.

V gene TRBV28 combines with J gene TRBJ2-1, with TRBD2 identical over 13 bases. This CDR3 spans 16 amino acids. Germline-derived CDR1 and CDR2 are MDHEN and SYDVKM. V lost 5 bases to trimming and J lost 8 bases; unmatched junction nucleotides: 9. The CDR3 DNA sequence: TGTGCCAGCAGTGCGCTACTAGCGGGAGGGGGACATGAGCAGTTCTTC. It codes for CASSALLAGGGHEQFF.

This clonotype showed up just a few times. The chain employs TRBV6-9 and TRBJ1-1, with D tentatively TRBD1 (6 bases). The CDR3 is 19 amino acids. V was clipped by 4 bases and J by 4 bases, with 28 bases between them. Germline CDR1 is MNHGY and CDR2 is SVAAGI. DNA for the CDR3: TGTGCCAGCAGTTCGTACCGGGTTGCGGGTATGGAAGGGGGCACTGAAGCTTTCTTT. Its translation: CASSSYRVAGMEGGTEAFF.

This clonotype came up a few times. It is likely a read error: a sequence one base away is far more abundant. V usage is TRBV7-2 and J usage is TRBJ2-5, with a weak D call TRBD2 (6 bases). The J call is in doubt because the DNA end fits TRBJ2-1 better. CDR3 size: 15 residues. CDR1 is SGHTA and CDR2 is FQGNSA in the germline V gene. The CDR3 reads CASSSAPSAPGGQFF. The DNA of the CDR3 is TGTGCCAGCAGCTCAGCCCCTAGCGCCCCAGGCGGGCAGTTCTTC.

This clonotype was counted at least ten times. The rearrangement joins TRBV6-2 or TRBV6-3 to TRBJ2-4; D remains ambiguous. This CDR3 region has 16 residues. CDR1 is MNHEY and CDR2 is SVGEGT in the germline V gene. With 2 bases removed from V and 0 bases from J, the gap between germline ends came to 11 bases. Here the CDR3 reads CASSYPIQLAKNIQYF. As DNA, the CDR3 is TGTGCCAGCAGTTACCCGATCCAACTAGCCAAAAACATTCAGTACTTC.

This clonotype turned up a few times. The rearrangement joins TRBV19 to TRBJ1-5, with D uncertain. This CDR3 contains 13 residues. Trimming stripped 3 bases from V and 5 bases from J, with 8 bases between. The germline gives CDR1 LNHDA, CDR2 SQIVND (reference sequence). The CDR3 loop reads CASSILRDQPQHF. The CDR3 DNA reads TGTGCCAGTAGTATTCTGAGAGATCAGCCCCAGCATTTT.

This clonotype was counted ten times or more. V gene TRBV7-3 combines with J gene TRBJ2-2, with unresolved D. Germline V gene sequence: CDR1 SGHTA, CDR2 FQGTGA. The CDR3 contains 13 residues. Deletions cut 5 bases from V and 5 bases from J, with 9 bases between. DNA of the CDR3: TGTGCCAGCAGCACATCACGGACCGGGGAGCTGTTTTTT. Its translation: CASSTSRTGELFF.

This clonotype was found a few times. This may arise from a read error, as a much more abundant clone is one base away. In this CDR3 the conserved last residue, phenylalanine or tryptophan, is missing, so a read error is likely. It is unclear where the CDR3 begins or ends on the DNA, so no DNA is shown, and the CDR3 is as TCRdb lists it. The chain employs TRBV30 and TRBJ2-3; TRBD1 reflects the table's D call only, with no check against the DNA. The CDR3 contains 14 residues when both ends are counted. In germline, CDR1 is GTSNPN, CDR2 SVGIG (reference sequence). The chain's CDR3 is CAWSEGSGLYEQYL.

The CDR3 loop is CASSWGTGVPYEQYF. In nucleotides, the CDR3 is TGTGCCAGCAGTTGGGGGACAGGGGTTCCCTACGAGCAGTACTTC. This chain links TRBV6-5 with TRBJ2-7; 10 bases are a match to TRBD1. J gave up 2 bases and V 4 bases, and 5 bases lay outside the gene matches. This CDR3 is built from 15 residues. Germline values: CDR1 MNHEY, CDR2 SVGAGI.

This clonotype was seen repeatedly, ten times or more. The CDR3 DNA reads TGTGCCAGCAGCACCCGCGGGGGCTCCTACAATGAGCAGTTCTTC. Its protein product is CASSTRGGSYNEQFF. J is TRBJ2-1 and V is TRBV11-3; 7 bases agree with TRBD2. V dropped 5 bases and J dropped 0; count of bases not matched to a gene: 4. Germline CDR1 reads SGHNT; CDR2 reads YENEEA. The CDR3 extends over 15 amino acids.

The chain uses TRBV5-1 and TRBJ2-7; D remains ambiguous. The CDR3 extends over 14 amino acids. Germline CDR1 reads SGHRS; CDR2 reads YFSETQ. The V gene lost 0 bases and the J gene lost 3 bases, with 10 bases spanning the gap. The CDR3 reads CASSLAVGIYEQYF. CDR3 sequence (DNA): TGCGCCAGCAGCTTGGCCGTGGGTATCTACGAGCAGTACTTC.

The CDR3 here is CASSEGRTATDTQYF. CDR3 nucleotide sequence: TGTGCCAGCAGTGAAGGCAGGACCGCCACAGATACGCAGTATTTT. The V call is TRBV9, the J call TRBJ2-3; D is undetermined. The ends were cut back, 5 bases at V and 2 bases at J, with 15 bases in the middle. The CDR3 has 15 amino acids. Germline assignment: CDR1 SGDLS and CDR2 YYNGEE.

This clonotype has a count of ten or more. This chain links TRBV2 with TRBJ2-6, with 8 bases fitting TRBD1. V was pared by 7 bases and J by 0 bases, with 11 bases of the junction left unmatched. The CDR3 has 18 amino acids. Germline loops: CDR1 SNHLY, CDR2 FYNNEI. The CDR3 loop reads CASITGQGRISGANVLTF. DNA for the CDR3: TGTGCCAGCATTACAGGACAGGGACGTATCTCTGGGGCCAACGTCCTGACTTTC. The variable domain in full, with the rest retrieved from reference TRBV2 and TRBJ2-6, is EPEVTQTPSHQVTQMGQEVILRCVPISNHLYFYWYRQILGQKVEFLVSFYNNEISEKSEIFDDQFSVERPDGSNFTLKIRSTKLEDSAMYFCASITGQGRISGANVLTFGAGSRLTVL.

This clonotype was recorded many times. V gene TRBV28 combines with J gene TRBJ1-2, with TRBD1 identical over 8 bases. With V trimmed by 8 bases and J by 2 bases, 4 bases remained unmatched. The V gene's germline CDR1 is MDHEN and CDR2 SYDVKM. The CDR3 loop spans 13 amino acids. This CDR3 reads CASETGANYGYTF. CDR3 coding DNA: TGTGCCAGCGAGACAGGGGCCAACTATGGCTACACCTTC.

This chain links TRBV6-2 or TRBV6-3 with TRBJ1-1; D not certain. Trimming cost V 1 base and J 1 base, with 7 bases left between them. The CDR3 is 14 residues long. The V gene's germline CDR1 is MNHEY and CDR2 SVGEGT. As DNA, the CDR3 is TGTGCCAGCAGTTACTTGCCGACGAACACTGAAGCTTTCTTT. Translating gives CASSYLPTNTEAFF.

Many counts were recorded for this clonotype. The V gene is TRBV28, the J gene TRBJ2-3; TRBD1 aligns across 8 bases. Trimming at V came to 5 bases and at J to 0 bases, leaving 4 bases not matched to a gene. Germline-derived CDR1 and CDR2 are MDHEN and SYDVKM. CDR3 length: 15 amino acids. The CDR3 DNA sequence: TGTGCCAGCAGTGTAACAGGGGGGAGCACAGATACGCAGTATTTT. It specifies CASSVTGGSTDTQYF.

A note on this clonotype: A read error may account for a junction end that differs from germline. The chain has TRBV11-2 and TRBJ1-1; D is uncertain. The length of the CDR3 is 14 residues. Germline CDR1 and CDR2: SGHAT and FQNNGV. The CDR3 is CACSLAGVDSEALF. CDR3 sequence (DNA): TGTGCCTGCAGCTTAGCCGGGGTGGATTCTGAAGCTTTGTTT.

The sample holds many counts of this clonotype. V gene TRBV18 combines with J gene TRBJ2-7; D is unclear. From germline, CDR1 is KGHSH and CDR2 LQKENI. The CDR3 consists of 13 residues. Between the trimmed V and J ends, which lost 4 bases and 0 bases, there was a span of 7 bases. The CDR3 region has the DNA TGTGCCAGCTCACGAACAGACTCCTACGAGCAGTACTTC. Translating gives CASSRTDSYEQYF. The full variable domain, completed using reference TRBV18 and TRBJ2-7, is NAGVMQNPRHLVRRRGQEARLRCSPMKGHSHVYWYRQLPEEGLKFMVYLQKENIIDESGMPKERFSAEFPKEGPSILRIQQVVRGDSAAYFCASSRTDSYEQYFGPGTRLTVT.

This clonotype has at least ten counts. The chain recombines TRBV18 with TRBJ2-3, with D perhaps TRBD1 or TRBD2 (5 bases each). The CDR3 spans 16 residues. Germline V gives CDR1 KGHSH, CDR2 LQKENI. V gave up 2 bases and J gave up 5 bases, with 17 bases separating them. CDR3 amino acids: CASSPTGPHMGDTQYF. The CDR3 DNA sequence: TGTGCCAGCTCACCAACGGGACCGCATATGGGAGATACGCAGTATTTT.

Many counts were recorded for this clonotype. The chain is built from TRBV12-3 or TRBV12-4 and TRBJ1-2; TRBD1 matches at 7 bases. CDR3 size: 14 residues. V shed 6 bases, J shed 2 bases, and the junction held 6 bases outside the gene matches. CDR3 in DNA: TGTGCCAGCAGGCGGGGACAGTCGAACTATGGCTACACCTTC. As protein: CASRRGQSNYGYTF.

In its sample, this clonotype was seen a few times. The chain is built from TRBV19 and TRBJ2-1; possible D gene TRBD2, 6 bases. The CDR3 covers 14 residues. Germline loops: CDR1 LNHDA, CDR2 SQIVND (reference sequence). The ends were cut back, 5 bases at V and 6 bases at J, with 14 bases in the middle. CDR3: CASSFQGSGNEQFF. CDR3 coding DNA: TGTGCCAGTAGTTTCCAGGGTAGCGGCAATGAGCAGTTCTTC.

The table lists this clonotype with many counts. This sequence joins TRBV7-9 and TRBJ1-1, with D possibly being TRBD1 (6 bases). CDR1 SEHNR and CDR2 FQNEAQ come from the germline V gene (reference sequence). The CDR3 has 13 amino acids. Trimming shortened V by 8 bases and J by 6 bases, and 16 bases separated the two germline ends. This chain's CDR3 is CASSGALLAEAFF. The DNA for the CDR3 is TGTGCCAGCTCAGGGGCCCTCCTCGCTGAAGCTTTCTTT. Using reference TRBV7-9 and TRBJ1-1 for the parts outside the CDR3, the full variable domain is DTGVSQNPRHKITKRGQNVTFRCDPISEHNRLYWYRQTLGQGPEFLTYFQNEAQLEKSRLLSDRFSAERPKGSFSTLEIQRTEQGDSAMYLCASSGALLAEAFFGQGTRLTVV.